The T cell receptor beta chain described here comes from a study of blood T cell repertoires in COVID-19. The assay was immunoSEQ multiplex PCR, and TCRdb's table has in-frame clones only and misses some. The data contain approximately 400,000 clones, roughly 80% of them singletons. This TCR derives from a human donor with acute or convalescent COVID-19. The donor label of this sample is uncertain. The sequenced sample was peripheral blood.

The CDR3 spells CASRPTGVNTEAFF. The CDR3, as DNA: TGCGCCAGCAGGCCGACAGGGGTTAACACTGAAGCTTTCTTT. V is TRBV5-1 and J is TRBJ1-1; 8 nucleotides align to TRBD1. The CDR3 spans 14 residues. Germline V gene sequence: CDR1 SGHRS, CDR2 YFSETQ. V dropped 5 bases and J dropped 2; count of bases not matched to a gene: 5.